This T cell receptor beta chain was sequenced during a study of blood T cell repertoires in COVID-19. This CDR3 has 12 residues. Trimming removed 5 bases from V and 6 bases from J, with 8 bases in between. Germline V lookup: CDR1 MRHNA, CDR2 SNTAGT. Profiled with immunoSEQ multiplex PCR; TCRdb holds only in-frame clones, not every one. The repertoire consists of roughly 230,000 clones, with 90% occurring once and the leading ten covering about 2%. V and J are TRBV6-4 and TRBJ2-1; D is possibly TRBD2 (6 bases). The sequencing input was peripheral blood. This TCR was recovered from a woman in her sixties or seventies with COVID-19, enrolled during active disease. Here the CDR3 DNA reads TGTGCCAGCAGTCTCGGGGGCAATGAGCAGTTCTTC. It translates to CASSLGGNEQFF.